The entry below gives a single T cell receptor (beta chain) sequence along with its context. Its antigen is unknown. The CDR3 loop spans 14 amino acids. Germline CDR1 and CDR2: MDHEN and SYDVKM. With V trimmed by 4 bases and J by 6 bases, 5 bases remained unmatched. This record comes from a study of cytomegalovirus exposure and HLA in healthy donors. On the study more broadly: An early release of data contained 80 million to 85 million unique TCRs, which came from HLA-typed donors.

Primers included in the PCR were 60 Vbeta and 13 Jbeta primers. Here immunoSEQ multiplex PCR was the method, and the copy in TCRdb shows in-frame clones only, minus some. The sample has 110,000 to 150,000 clones, 60% to 80% seen once. Study findings and constraints: Later on, a genetic analysis was performed. It linked a missense variant in DCLRE1C with V- and J-gene trimming of TCR beta.

The TCR sequence derives from a woman aged 30 to 39 in good health and CMV-seronegative. This chain uses TRBV28 with TRBJ1-5, with 8 bases fitting TRBD1. The sample comprised PBMCs. The CDR3 DNA reads TGTGCCAGCAGTTCGACAGGGGTGAGTCAGCCCCAGCATTTT. This gives the protein CASSSTGVSQPQHF.